These 28 T cell receptor beta chains were sequenced from one sample in a study of Ad26.COV2.S vaccination and SARS-CoV-2 variants. Sample treatment: about 20 received Ad26.COV2.S at low or high dose, single or two shots; 5 received placebo; per-sample allocation not given. Samples analyzed were those drawn on day 63 after the first vaccine or placebo injection. Sequencing used immunoSEQ multiplex PCR; TCRdb keeps in-frame clones, though not all of them. The data contain roughly 500,000 clones, around nine tenths of them seen just once; the ten biggest clones take up over 10%. The material sequenced was peripheral blood, taken in a trial of Ad26.COV2.S vaccine versus placebo. These receptor sequences come from a person between 18 and 59 years old who received the Ad26.COV2.S COVID-19 vaccine or a placebo.

V is TRBV7-6 and J is TRBJ1-6; possible D gene TRBD1, 5 bases. With 5 bases removed from V and 5 bases from J, the gap between germline ends came to 13 bases. CDR1 is SGHVS, CDR2 FNYEAQ, per germline. The CDR3 has 15 residues. The CDR3 region is CASSTTDSNNSPLHF. In nucleotides, the CDR3 is TGTGCCAGCAGCACCACCGACAGTAATAATTCACCCCTCCACTTT.

The V and J genes are TRBV5-1 and TRBJ1-1, with a possible D match to TRBD1 (5 bases). The CDR3 length is 14 residues. The germline gives CDR1 SGHRS, CDR2 YFSETQ. V was cut by 4 bases and J by 5 bases, with 15 bases left in between. This CDR3 is CASSLRGSGTEAFF. CDR3 nucleotide sequence: TGCGCCAGCAGCCTCCGGGGCTCGGGGACTGAAGCTTTCTTT.

The gene calls are TRBV5-3 and TRBJ2-3; TRBD2 might be the D (6 bases). TRBV5-3 is marked as an open reading frame, function uncertain. V was cut by 0 bases and J by 1 base, with 9 bases left in between. The CDR3 runs 15 residues. The CDR3 nucleotides are TGTGCCAGAAGCTTGGAGGGGACTCGCACAGATACGCAGTATTTT. Translating gives CARSLEGTRTDTQYF.

CDR3: CASSQYREATNEKLFF. The CDR3 bases are TGCGCCAGCAGCCAATACAGGGAGGCAACTAATGAAAAACTGTTTTTT. The chain combines TRBV4-3 with TRBJ1-4; weak D call: TRBD1 (6 bases). Germline CDR1 LGHNA, CDR2 YSLEER. The ends were cut back, 2 bases at V and 0 bases at J, with 10 bases in the middle. This CDR3 is 16 amino acids long.

V gene TRBV11-2 combines with J gene TRBJ1-5; the D is unclear. V shed 5 bases and J shed 6 bases, with 14 bases lying between them. The length of the CDR3 is 14 residues. CDR1 SGHAT and CDR2 FQNNGV come from the germline V gene. The DNA for the CDR3 is TGTGCCAGCAGCCGCGTCGGAGGCAGTCAGCCCCAGCATTTT. Protein: CASSRVGGSQPQHF.

The J gene is TRBJ2-3, the V gene TRBV27; 7 bases agree with TRBD2. The germline V gene encodes CDR1 MNHEY and CDR2 SMNVEV (reference sequence). J was trimmed by 1 base and V by 3 bases; bases with no gene match: 4. This CDR3 has 15 amino acids. CDR3 protein: CASSLGAGGTDTQYF. The CDR3 DNA reads as TGTGCCAGCAGTTTGGGTGCGGGGGGCACAGATACGCAGTATTTT.

The chain links TRBV27 to TRBJ1-5, with a tentative D call TRBD1 (5 bases). The V end was cut by 4 bases, the J end by 6 bases, with 16 bases between. The CDR3 length is 15 residues. Germline V lookup: CDR1 MNHEY, CDR2 SMNVEV (reference sequence). The CDR3 region has the DNA TGTGCCAGCAGTTCGGGCCTACCTGGGGGTCAGCCCCAGCATTTT. Its translation: CASSSGLPGGQPQHF.

The J gene is TRBJ2-1, the V gene TRBV7-6, with TRBD2 as a possible D gene (6 bases). CDR3 length: 14 amino acids. CDR1 is SGHVS and CDR2 is FNYEAQ in the germline V gene. With 4 bases removed from V and 10 bases from J, the gap between germline ends came to 17 bases. This CDR3 reads CASSWGGEPREQFF. The CDR3 DNA follows: TGTGCCAGCAGCTGGGGAGGTGAGCCTCGGGAGCAGTTCTTC.

The genes are TRBV10-3 and TRBJ1-3; D remains ambiguous. CDR1 and CDR2 (germline): ENHRY, SYGVKD. V lost 10 bases and J lost 2, with 21 bases in between. The CDR3 extends over 16 amino acids. CDR3 in amino acids: CATQRDGTVTGNTIYF. In nucleotides, the CDR3 is TGTGCCACCCAACGCGATGGTACTGTTACTGGAAACACCATATATTTT.

The chain has TRBV7-2 and TRBJ2-3; D not resolved. The CDR3 runs 11 residues. Germline-derived CDR1 and CDR2 are SGHTA and FQGNSA. The V and J ends lost 11 bases and 5 bases respectively, with 11 bases between them. The CDR3 DNA reads as TGTGCCGCCGATAGAAGAGATACGCAGTATTTT. It translates to CAADRRDTQYF.

The chain employs TRBV5-4 and TRBJ2-2; D is possibly TRBD1 (5 bases). The CDR3 spans 13 residues. CDR1 is SGHNT, CDR2 YYREEE, per germline (reference sequence). V was pared by 4 bases and J by 6 bases, with 10 bases between. The CDR3 bases are TGTGCCAGCAGCAAAGGGGCCCCCGGGGAGCTGTTTTTT. As protein: CASSKGAPGELFF.

The rearrangement links TRBV28 to TRBJ2-6; no reliable D call. CDR1 and CDR2 (germline): MDHEN, SYDVKM. V was trimmed by 7 bases and J by 0 bases, leaving 25 bases between them. The CDR3 is 20 amino acids. The CDR3 loop is CASTIGAGRMIFSGANVLTF. The CDR3 DNA sequence: TGTGCCAGCACCATAGGTGCAGGACGGATGATTTTCTCTGGGGCCAACGTCCTGACTTTC.

The chain carries TRBV28 and TRBJ1-6; D is undetermined. The V gene's germline CDR1 is MDHEN and CDR2 SYDVKM. V lost 5 bases, J lost 7 bases, and 9 bases lay in between. The CDR3 totals 13 residues. The CDR3 reads CASSPTLNSPLHF. CDR3 bases: TGTGCCAGCAGTCCCACCTTAAATTCACCCCTCCACTTT.

The rearrangement links TRBV29-1 to TRBJ2-1; D gene uncertain. V lost 4 bases and J 0 bases, leaving 13 bases between the germline ends. There are 15 residues in the CDR3. Germline assignment: CDR1 SQVTM and CDR2 ANQGSEA. DNA of the CDR3: TGCAGCGTTGTCCCCCAGCGAAGCTCCTACAATGAGCAGTTCTTC. Residues: CSVVPQRSSYNEQFF.

The sample holds one count of this clone. The chain joins TRBV19 to TRBJ2-3; 11 bases are a match to TRBD2. The CDR3 loop spans 16 amino acids. Germline loops: CDR1 LNHDA, CDR2 SQIVND (reference sequence). V gave up 4 bases and J gave up 3 bases; unmatched junction bases: 6. The CDR3 reads CASSTPRLAGTDTQYF. The DNA for the CDR3 is TGTGCCAGTAGTACCCCGAGACTAGCGGGAACAGATACGCAGTATTTT.

The V call is TRBV30, the J call TRBJ1-2; D possibly corresponds to TRBD1 (6 bases). V was shortened by 3 bases and J by 2 bases, with 13 bases between the two germline ends. Germline CDR1 and CDR2: GTSNPN and SVGIG (reference sequence). This CDR3 has 14 residues. CDR3 bases: TGTGCCTGGAGGCACCGACAGGAGAACTATGGCTACACCTTC. Protein product: CAWRHRQENYGYTF.

The genes are TRBV15 and TRBJ1-5; no clear D. The CDR3 runs 16 residues. Per the germline V gene, CDR1 is LNHNV and CDR2 is YYDKDF (reference sequence). V was clipped by 0 bases and J by 1 base, with 10 bases between them. CDR3 nucleotides: TGTGCCACCAGCAGAGATCCCCTGGGGAGCAATCAGCCCCAGCATTTT. Translation: CATSRDPLGSNQPQHF.

The chain joins TRBV9 to TRBJ1-2; D uncertain. Germline assignment: CDR1 SGDLS and CDR2 YYNGEE. The V gene lost 0 bases and the J gene lost 6 bases, with 9 bases spanning the gap. CDR3 length equals 13 residues. This chain's CDR3 is CASSVGGGNGYTF. Here the CDR3 DNA reads TGTGCCAGCAGCGTAGGGGGAGGGAATGGCTACACCTTC.

The chain has TRBV11-2 and TRBJ2-7; D is unresolved. From germline, CDR1 is SGHAT and CDR2 FQNNGV. The CDR3 has 12 amino acids. V gave up 7 bases and J gave up 6 bases, with 13 bases separating them. As DNA, the CDR3 is TGTGCCAGCACCGACGGTTCGGGCGAGCAGTACTTC. This sequence encodes CASTDGSGEQYF.

The chain recombines TRBV5-1 with TRBJ1-2, with TRBD1 identical over 9 bases. After removal of 5 bases from V and 3 bases from J, the junction contained 2 bases not matched to a gene. Germline assignment: CDR1 SGHRS and CDR2 YFSETQ. The CDR3 has 13 residues. The CDR3 coding sequence is TGCGCCAGCAGACGGGACAGGGACTATGGCTACACCTTC. Its translation: CASRRDRDYGYTF. Filled out from reference TRBV5-1 and TRBJ1-2, the complete variable domain reads KAGVTQTPRYLIKTRGQQVTLSCSPISGHRSVSWYQQTPGQGLQFLFEYFSETQRNKGNFPGRFSGRQFSNSRSEMNVSTLELGDSALYLCASRRDRDYGYTFGSGTRLTVV.

The rearrangement uses TRBV7-3 and TRBJ2-2; 7 nucleotides align to TRBD1. This CDR3 is 15 amino acids long. The germline gives CDR1 SGHTA, CDR2 FQGTGA. Losses at the gene ends were 6 bases for V and 4 bases for J; bases not matched to a gene: 8. DNA of the CDR3: TGTGCCAGCAGGGGGGACAGATTATCCACCGGGGAGCTGTTTTTT. The encoded protein is CASRGDRLSTGELFF.

This clone was recorded a few times. Other DNA sequences in the sample encode the same CDR3. The rearrangement uses TRBV9 and TRBJ1-6; no definite D call. Per germline, CDR1 SGDLS and CDR2 YYNGEE. Trimming cost V 0 bases and J 7 bases, with 8 bases left between them. The CDR3 has 14 amino acids. The CDR3 DNA reads TGTGCCAGCAGCGTAGGGGCAGAAAATTCACCCCTCCACTTT. Its translation is CASSVGAENSPLHF.

Worth noting for this clone: This CDR3 is also generated by other DNA sequences in the sample. The chain is built from TRBV5-1 and TRBJ1-3; D is unresolved. The germline CDR1 and CDR2 sequences are SGHRS and YFSETQ. Trimming pared 1 base from V and 0 bases from J, leaving 8 bases between. CDR3 length: 15 residues. The CDR3 sequence is CASSLMASSGNTIYF. CDR3 in DNA: TGCGCCAGCAGCTTGATGGCGAGCTCTGGAAACACCATATATTTT. Combining the CDR3 with reference TRBV5-1 and TRBJ1-3 gives the whole variable domain KAGVTQTPRYLIKTRGQQVTLSCSPISGHRSVSWYQQTPGQGLQFLFEYFSETQRNKGNFPGRFSGRQFSNSRSEMNVSTLELGDSALYLCASSLMASSGNTIYFGEGSWLTVV.

This sequence joins TRBV19 and TRBJ2-3; 7 nucleotides align to TRBD1. Germline V gene data show CDR1 as LNHDA and CDR2 as SQIVND (reference sequence). The CDR3 consists of 15 residues. V gave up 4 bases and J gave up 0 bases; unmatched junction bases: 4. The CDR3 coding sequence is TGTGCCAGTAGTACGGAGACAGGGAGCACAGATACGCAGTATTTT. This sequence encodes CASSTETGSTDTQYF.

The rearrangement links TRBV2 to TRBJ2-5; 10 nucleotides agree with TRBD2. From germline, CDR1 is SNHLY and CDR2 FYNNEI. With 6 bases clipped from V and 5 bases from J, the junction kept 6 bases outside the gene matches. The CDR3 totals 14 residues. CDR3 amino acids: CASSLRGLAETQYF. CDR3 bases: TGTGCCAGCAGCCTTAGGGGACTAGCGGAGACCCAGTACTTC. The whole variable domain, filled in from reference TRBV2 and TRBJ2-5, reads EPEVTQTPSHQVTQMGQEVILRCVPISNHLYFYWYRQILGQKVEFLVSFYNNEISEKSEIFDDQFSVERPDGSNFTLKIRSTKLEDSAMYFCASSLRGLAETQYFGPGTRLLVL.

This rearrangement joins TRBV15 to TRBJ1-6, with 8 nucleotides matching TRBD1. The V and J ends lost 5 bases and 12 bases, in that order; junction bases with no gene match: 12. The CDR3 runs to 15 residues. Germline V CDR1 and CDR2: LNHNV, YYDKDF (reference sequence). The CDR3 loop reads CATSRDKTGAVPLHF. In DNA form, the CDR3 reads TGTGCCACCAGCCGGGATAAGACAGGGGCCGTACCCCTCCACTTT.

V gene TRBV5-5 combines with J gene TRBJ1-3; no clear D gene. CDR1 SGHKS and CDR2 YYEKEE come from the germline V gene (reference sequence). The CDR3 totals 14 residues. The V and J ends lost 1 base and 2 bases respectively, with 7 bases between them. In nucleotides, the CDR3 is TGTGCCAGCAGCTTGACGGCAACTGGAAACACCATATATTTT. It specifies CASSLTATGNTIYF.

The rearrangement joins TRBV5-1 to TRBJ2-1; D possibly corresponds to TRBD2 (5 bases). The CDR3 extends over 16 amino acids. Trimming took off 0 bases at V and 3 bases at J, with 13 bases between the two ends. CDR1 SGHRS and CDR2 YFSETQ come from the germline V gene. The DNA of the CDR3 is TGCGCCAGCAGCTTGGGTCTAGCAAGAAGCTACAATGAGCAGTTCTTC. It encodes CASSLGLARSYNEQFF.